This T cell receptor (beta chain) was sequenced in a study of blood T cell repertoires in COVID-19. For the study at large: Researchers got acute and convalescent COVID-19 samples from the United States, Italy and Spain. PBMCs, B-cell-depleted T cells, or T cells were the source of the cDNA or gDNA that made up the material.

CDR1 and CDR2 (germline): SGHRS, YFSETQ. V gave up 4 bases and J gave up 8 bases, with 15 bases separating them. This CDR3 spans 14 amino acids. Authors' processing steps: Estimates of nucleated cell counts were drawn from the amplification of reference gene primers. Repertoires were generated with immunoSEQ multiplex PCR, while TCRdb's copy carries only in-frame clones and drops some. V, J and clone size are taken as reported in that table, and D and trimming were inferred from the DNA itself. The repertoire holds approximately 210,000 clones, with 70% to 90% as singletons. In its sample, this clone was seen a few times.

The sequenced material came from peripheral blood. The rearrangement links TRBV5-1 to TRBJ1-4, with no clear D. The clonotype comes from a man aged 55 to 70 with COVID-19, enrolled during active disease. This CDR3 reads CASSLGGLREKLFF. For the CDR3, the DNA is TGCGCCAGCAGCCTTGGAGGTTTGCGGGAAAAACTGTTTTTT.